This TCR beta chain is from a study of shared clonotypes between healthy human individuals. Across the whole study: Each donor had three CD4 naive, three CD4 memory, two CD8 naive and one CD8 memory plate.

All donors were Caucasian adults living in Nashville, Tennessee. Genomic DNA of every subset was divided equally among multiple immunoSEQ plates. Sorted-subset replicate PCRs used about 0.2 ug DNA, 30,000 or so T cell genomes. TCRdb's table, derived via immunoSEQ multiplex PCR, lists solely in-frame clones and lacks some. In the table there are around 100,000 clones, 65% to 70% of which are singletons. V was cut by 1 base and J by 0 bases, with 9 bases left in between. The CDR3 contains 16 residues. Germline V gene lookup returns CDR1 SGHTA and CDR2 FQGTGA. The chain combines TRBV7-3 with TRBJ2-2; no clear D. This clonotype was obtained from a man aged 30 to 45 in good health. Sequencing was performed on memory CD8+ T cells sorted from blood. The subset: CD45RO+ cells pooled with CCR7-negative TemRA cells. DNA for the CDR3: TGTGCCAGCAGCTTAAACGGACCCGCGAACACCGGGGAGCTGTTTTTT. Translated: CASSLNGPANTGELFF.